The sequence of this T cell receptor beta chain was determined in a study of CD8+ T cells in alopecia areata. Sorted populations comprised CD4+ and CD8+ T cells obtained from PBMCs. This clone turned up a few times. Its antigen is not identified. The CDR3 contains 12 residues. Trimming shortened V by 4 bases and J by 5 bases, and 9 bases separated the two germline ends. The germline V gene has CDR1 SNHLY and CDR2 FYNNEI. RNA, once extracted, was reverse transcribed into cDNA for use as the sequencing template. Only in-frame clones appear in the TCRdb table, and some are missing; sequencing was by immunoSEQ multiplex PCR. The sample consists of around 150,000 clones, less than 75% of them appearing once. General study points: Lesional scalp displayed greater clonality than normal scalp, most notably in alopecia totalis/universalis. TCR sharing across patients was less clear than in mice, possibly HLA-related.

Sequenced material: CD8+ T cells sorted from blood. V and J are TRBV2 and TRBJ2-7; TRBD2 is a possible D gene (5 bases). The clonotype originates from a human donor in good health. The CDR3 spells CASSGTANEQYF. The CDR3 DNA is TGTGCCAGCAGTGGGACTGCCAACGAGCAGTACTTC.